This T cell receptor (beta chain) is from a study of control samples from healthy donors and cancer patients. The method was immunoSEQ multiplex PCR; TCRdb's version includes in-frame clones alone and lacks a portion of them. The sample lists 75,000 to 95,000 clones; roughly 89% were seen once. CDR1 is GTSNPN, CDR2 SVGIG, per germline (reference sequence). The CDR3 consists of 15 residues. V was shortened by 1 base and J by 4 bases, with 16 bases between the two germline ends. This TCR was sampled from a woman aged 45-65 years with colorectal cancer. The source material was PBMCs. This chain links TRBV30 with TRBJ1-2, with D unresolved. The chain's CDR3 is CAWSGEGKDGYGYTF. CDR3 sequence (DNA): TGTGCCTGGAGTGGAGAGGGAAAGGATGGCTATGGCTACACCTTC. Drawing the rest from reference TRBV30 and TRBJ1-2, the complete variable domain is SQTIHQWPATLVQPVGSPLSLECTVEGTSNPNLYWYRQAAGRGLQLLFYSVGIGQISSEVPQNLSASRPQDRQFILSSKKLLLSDSGFYLCAWSGEGKDGYGYTFGSGTRLTVV.